This T cell receptor beta chain originates from a study of shared clonotypes between healthy human individuals. Method: immunoSEQ multiplex PCR; TCRdb's copy keeps in-frame clones and lacks some. Of about 1 million clones listed, around 74% are singletons. J gave up 2 bases and V 4 bases, and 7 bases lay outside the gene matches. Germline CDR1 reads SGHTA; CDR2 reads FQGTGA. This CDR3 is built from 15 residues. All donors were Caucasian adults living in Nashville, Tennessee. This TCR was sampled from a man aged 18 to 29 in good health. Material for sequencing was memory CD4+ T cells sorted from blood. The sample's subset: CD45RA-negative fraction. The rearrangement joins TRBV7-3 to TRBJ2-7; 8 bases are a match to TRBD2. CDR3 nucleotides: TGTGCCAGCAGCTCATTTAGCGGGGACCCCTACGAGCAGTACTTC. It specifies CASSSFSGDPYEQYF.